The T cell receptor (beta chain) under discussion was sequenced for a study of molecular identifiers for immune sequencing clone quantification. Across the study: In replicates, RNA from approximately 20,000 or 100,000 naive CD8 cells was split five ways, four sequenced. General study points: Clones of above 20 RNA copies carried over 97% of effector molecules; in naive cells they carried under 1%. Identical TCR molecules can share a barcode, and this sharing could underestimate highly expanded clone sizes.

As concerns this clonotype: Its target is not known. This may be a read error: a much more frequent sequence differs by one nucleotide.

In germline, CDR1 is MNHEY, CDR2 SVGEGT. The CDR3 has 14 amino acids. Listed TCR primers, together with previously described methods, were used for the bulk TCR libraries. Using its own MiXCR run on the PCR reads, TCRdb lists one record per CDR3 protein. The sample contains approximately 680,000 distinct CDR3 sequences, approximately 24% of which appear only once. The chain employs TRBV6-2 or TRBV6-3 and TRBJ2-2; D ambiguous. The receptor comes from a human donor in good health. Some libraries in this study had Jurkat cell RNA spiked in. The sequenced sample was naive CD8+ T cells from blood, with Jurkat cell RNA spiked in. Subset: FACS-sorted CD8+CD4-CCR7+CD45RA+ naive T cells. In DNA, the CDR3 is TGTGCCGGCAGTTACGTCCAGAACACCGGGGAGCTGTTTTTT. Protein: CAGSYVQNTGELFF.